Listed here are 11 T cell receptor beta chains from one sample, sequenced in a study of blood T cell repertoires in COVID-19 (dated by TCRdb to the early 2020s). Library construction relied on the immunoSEQ multiplex PCR assay. Not all clones reach the TCRdb copy of this immuneACCESS table, which keeps in-frame sequences only. Checked studies attribute under half of the gap to unresolved V genes and leave the rest unexplained. Within this sample are around 170,000 clones, with about 88% of them counted one time only. Less than 3.5% of the sample is held by the ten biggest clonotypes. Sequencing used peripheral blood. The source is a woman aged 25 to 39 with active or convalescent COVID-19.

The rearrangement links TRBV30 to TRBJ2-1; 11 bases are shared with TRBD2. V shed 2 bases, J shed 9 bases, and the junction held 9 bases outside the gene matches. There are 15 residues in the CDR3. Germline CDR1 reads GTSNPN; CDR2 reads SVGIG (reference sequence). DNA of the CDR3: TGTGCCTGGAGTTCTCTAGCGGGGGGCCGGGTTGAGCAGTTCTTC. It is translated as CAWSSLAGGRVEQFF.

The V and J genes are TRBV27 and TRBJ2-3; TRBD1 might be the D (6 bases). Trimming shortened V by 6 bases and J by 3 bases, and 13 bases separated the two germline ends. The CDR3 totals 14 residues. Germline assignment: CDR1 MNHEY and CDR2 SMNVEV (reference sequence). CDR3 sequence (DNA): TGTGCCAGCAGGGCCCGCGGACAGACAGATACGCAGTATTTT. Its translation is CASRARGQTDTQYF.

J is TRBJ1-3 and V is TRBV11-3; maybe TRBD1 (5 bases). Germline V lookup: CDR1 SGHNT, CDR2 YENEEA. The V gene lost 5 bases and the J gene lost 0 bases, with 11 bases spanning the gap. The CDR3 contains 15 residues. CDR3 DNA: TGTGCCAGCAGCATCCGACAGCACTCTGGAAACACCATATATTTT. It encodes CASSIRQHSGNTIYF.

The genes are TRBV7-2 and TRBJ2-3, with D possibly being TRBD1 (5 bases). The CDR3 is 13 residues long. The ends were cut back, 5 bases at V and 3 bases at J, with 9 bases in the middle. Germline loops: CDR1 SGHTA, CDR2 FQGNSA. CDR3 nucleotide sequence: TGTGCCAGCAGCACCCGACAGACAGATACGCAGTATTTT. Translated, it gives CASSTRQTDTQYF.

The chain combines TRBV19 with TRBJ2-2, with 8 positions matching TRBD2. J gave up 5 bases and V 2 bases, and 4 bases lay outside the gene matches. This CDR3 spans 15 amino acids. The germline V gene encodes CDR1 LNHDA and CDR2 SQIVND (reference sequence). Here the CDR3 DNA reads TGTGCCAGTAGTATAACAGCGGGGGTTACCGGGGAGCTGTTTTTT. This sequence encodes CASSITAGVTGELFF.

Written as DNA, the CDR3 is TGTGCCAGTACCCCGCTACTTAGCAATCAGCCCCAGCATTTT. This codes for CASTPLLSNQPQHF. The V and J genes are TRBV19 and TRBJ1-5; D gene unclear. The V end was cut by 7 bases, the J end by 0 bases, with 10 bases between. CDR1 LNHDA and CDR2 SQIVND come from the germline V gene (reference sequence). The CDR3 loop spans 14 amino acids. Together with reference TRBV19 and TRBJ1-5, the CDR3 gives the full variable domain: DGGITQSPKYLFRKEGQNVTLSCEQNLNHDAMYWYRQDPGQGLRLIYYSQIVNDFQKGDIAEGYSVSREKKESFPLTVTSAQKNPTAFYLCASTPLLSNQPQHFGDGTRLSIL.

V gene TRBV9 combines with J gene TRBJ1-2; D is ambiguous. The germline gives CDR1 SGDLS, CDR2 YYNGEE. Trimming took 3 bases from V and 8 from J, leaving 11 bases between them. The CDR3 sequence is 12 residues long. This CDR3 reads CASSGRGEGYTF. As DNA, the CDR3 is TGTGCCAGCAGCGGACGGGGAGAAGGCTACACCTTC.

The chain recombines TRBV15 with TRBJ2-2; TRBD2 might be the D (5 bases). CDR3 size: 19 residues. Germline lookup yields CDR1 LNHNV and CDR2 YYDKDF (reference sequence). V lost 0 bases and J 13 bases, leaving 30 bases between the germline ends. The CDR3 spells CATSRDFTINYYTGERLFF. Here the CDR3 DNA reads TGTGCCACCAGCAGAGATTTTACGATCAACTATTACACCGGGGAGCGGCTGTTTTTT.

V usage is TRBV30 and J usage is TRBJ2-4; the match to TRBD2 covers 7 bases. V shed 2 bases, J shed 7 bases, and the junction held 17 bases outside the gene matches. The CDR3 has 17 residues. Germline V gene lookup returns CDR1 GTSNPN and CDR2 SVGIG (reference sequence). The CDR3 sequence is CAWSSPGLHLGFNIQYF. In nucleotides, the CDR3 is TGTGCCTGGAGTTCGCCGGGACTACATTTGGGGTTCAACATTCAGTACTTC.

About this clone: The junction departs from germline at one end; a sequencing error may be responsible. The chain uses TRBV7-7 and TRBJ2-1, with D possibly being TRBD1 (5 bases). Per germline, CDR1 SSHAT and CDR2 FNYEAQ (reference sequence). This CDR3 region has 13 residues. The CDR3 DNA reads as TGTGCTAGCAGCTCGAGCACCCAGGGTGAGCAGTTCTTC. Translating it yields CASSSSTQGEQFF.

The chain joins TRBV18 to TRBJ2-7; 9 bases are a match to TRBD1. J gave up 6 bases and V 8 bases, and 8 bases lay outside the gene matches. Germline-derived CDR1 and CDR2 are KGHSH and LQKENI. CDR3 size: 13 residues. The CDR3 loop is CASTGTGMLEQYF. As DNA, the CDR3 is TGTGCCAGCACCGGGACAGGGATGCTCGAGCAGTACTTC.